The next 7 T cell receptor beta chains were all read from a single sample in a study of T cells in tuberculosis. The table came from immunoSEQ multiplex PCR; TCRdb's copy has only in-frame clones and leaves some out. Counted here are 25,000 or so clones, around 90% occurring once; the ten biggest clones make up roughly 6.1%. Sequencing was done on a sample of PBMCs. The receptors derive from a donor aged 5 to 30 with latent tuberculosis or without tuberculosis infection.

In this sample, this clone is medium-sized. V usage is TRBV19 and J usage is TRBJ2-5; 8 bases agree with TRBD1. The CDR3 is made up of 12 amino acids. V lost 1 base, J lost 14 bases, and 6 bases stayed unmatched. Germline V gene data show CDR1 as LNHDA and CDR2 as SQIVND (reference sequence). The CDR3: CASSIGGTGLYF. DNA for the CDR3: TGTGCCAGTAGTATAGGGGGGACAGGCCTTTACTTC.

The chain combines TRBV5-4 with TRBJ2-5; weak D call: TRBD1 (6 bases). CDR3 length equals 14 residues. V lost 4 bases and J lost 7, with 17 bases in between. CDR1 and CDR2 (germline): SGHNT, YYREEE (reference sequence). The CDR3 DNA reads TGTGCCAGCAGCCCGAACAGGGCCGCGGGGACCCAGTACTTC. It encodes CASSPNRAAGTQYF.

The chain is built from TRBV7-2 and TRBJ2-7, with D possibly TRBD1 on 6 matching bases. This CDR3 has 17 residues. The V gene lost 5 bases and the J gene lost 0 bases, with 20 bases spanning the gap. From germline, CDR1 is SGHTA and CDR2 FQGNSA. The CDR3 loop is CASSKQAGDLISYEQYF. In DNA form, the CDR3 reads TGTGCCAGCAGCAAACAAGCAGGGGACCTTATCTCCTACGAGCAGTACTTC. Variable domain in full (rest from reference TRBV7-2 and TRBJ2-7): GAGVSQSPSNKVTEKGKDVELRCDPISGHTALYWYRQSLGQGLEFLIYFQGNSAPDKSGLPSDRFSAERTGGSVSTLTIQRTQQEDSAVYLCASSKQAGDLISYEQYFGPGTRLTVT.

The chain recombines TRBV6-1 with TRBJ2-1, with unresolved D. Trimming took 4 bases from V and 0 from J, leaving 19 bases between them. This CDR3 spans 18 amino acids. Germline V gene sequence: CDR1 MNHNS, CDR2 SASEGT. CDR3 bases: TGTGCCAGCAGTGTAATACTGATGAAAAAGAGCTCCTACAATGAGCAGTTCTTC. This sequence encodes CASSVILMKKSSYNEQFF.

This sequence joins TRBV29-1 and TRBJ2-3; 10 nucleotides agree with TRBD2. J was trimmed by 8 bases and V by 5 bases; bases with no gene match: 10. The CDR3 contains 14 residues. Looked up from germline, CDR1 is SQVTM and CDR2 is ANQGSEA. CDR3 in DNA: TGCAGCGTTACCCTAGCGGGGGTATTTGGTACGCAGTATTTT. Its translation: CSVTLAGVFGTQYF.

This chain joins TRBV7-2 and TRBJ2-5, with a weak D call TRBD2 (6 bases). Germline-derived CDR1 and CDR2 are SGHTA and FQGNSA. There are 11 residues in the CDR3. V was trimmed by 5 bases and J by 7 bases, leaving 8 bases between them. This CDR3 is CASSPGGTQYF. The CDR3, as DNA: TGTGCCAGCAGCCCCGGGGGGACCCAGTACTTC.

The chain employs TRBV27 and TRBJ1-5; the D is unclear. From germline, CDR1 is MNHEY and CDR2 SMNVEV (reference sequence). This CDR3 has 13 residues. Trimming took off 2 bases at V and 7 bases at J, with 9 bases between the two ends. CDR3 region: CASSLEVRQPQHF. CDR3 sequence (DNA): TGTGCCAGCAGTTTAGAGGTGCGACAGCCCCAGCATTTT.